The next 7 T cell receptor beta chains were all read from a single sample in a study of T cell clonality in common variable immunodeficiency. The repertoire was sequenced with immunoSEQ multiplex PCR; TCRdb's copy has only in-frame clones and lacks some. There are around 47,000 clones in the sample, none observed a single time. The material sequenced was peripheral blood mononuclear cells. Receptors originate from a person aged 18 to 69 in good health.

This clone was observed at least ten times. The read ends 3 residues shy of where the CDR3 ends; the end is completed using the germline J gene. The chain employs TRBV5-1 and TRBJ2-5; 11 bases are shared with TRBD2. The CDR3 has 15 amino acids. V gave up 3 bases and J gave up 1 base; unmatched junction bases: 2. Germline V gene sequence: CDR1 SGHRS, CDR2 YFSETQ. The part of the CDR3 DNA that was read is TGCGCCAGCAGCTCGACTAGCGGGACCCAAGAGACC. Protein product: CASSSTSGTQET. The complete CDR3 sequence is CASSSTSGTQETQYF. The whole variable domain, filled in from reference TRBV5-1 and TRBJ2-5, reads KAGVTQTPRYLIKTRGQQVTLSCSPISGHRSVSWYQQTPGQGLQFLFEYFSETQRNKGNFPGRFSGRQFSNSRSEMNVSTLELGDSALYLCASSSTSGTQETQYFGPGTRLLVL.

This clone was seen at least ten times. Read data end 3 residues before the CDR3 end; the end is taken from the germline J gene. The genes are TRBV28 and TRBJ2-7; 9 bases line up with TRBD1. CDR1 MDHEN and CDR2 SYDVKM come from the germline V gene. V lost 8 bases, J lost 3 bases, and 11 bases stayed unmatched. This CDR3 contains 15 residues. The sequenced part of the CDR3 DNA is TGTGCCAGCGCTCCCCCGGACAGGGGAAACTACGAG. It yields the protein CASAPPDRGNYE. The complete CDR3 protein is CASAPPDRGNYEQYF.

This clone is labeled medium-sized (0.01 to 0.1%). The CDR3 end lies 3 residues beyond the end of the read and is filled in from the germline J gene. V usage is TRBV19 and J usage is TRBJ1-2; 10 nucleotides line up with TRBD1. The length of the CDR3 is 15 residues. Germline CDR1 is LNHDA and CDR2 is SQIVND (reference sequence). V was pared by 4 bases and J by 4 bases, with 6 bases of the junction left unmatched. CDR3 amino acids: CASSRGQGSTYGYTF. The sequenced part of the CDR3 DNA is TGTGCCAGTAGTAGGGGACAGGGGAGTACCTATGGC.

This clone was counted ten times or more. The CDR3 is cut off 3 residues early in the read; its end comes from the germline J gene. V gene TRBV19 combines with J gene TRBJ2-2, with a possible D match to TRBD1 (5 bases). Per the germline V gene, CDR1 is LNHDA and CDR2 is SQIVND (reference sequence). The CDR3 consists of 15 residues. Trimming cost V 8 bases and J 1 base, with 14 bases left between them. The CDR3: CASRQLLLNTGELFF. CDR3 bases read: TGTGCCAGTCGACAGTTGCTTTTGAACACCGGGGAG. Variable domain in full (rest from reference TRBV19 and TRBJ2-2): DGGITQSPKYLFRKEGQNVTLSCEQNLNHDAMYWYRQDPGQGLRLIYYSQIVNDFQKGDIAEGYSVSREKKESFPLTVTSAQKNPTAFYLCASRQLLLNTGELFFGEGSRLTVL.

Many counts were recorded for this clone. Read sequence stops 3 residues before the CDR3 end, and the germline J gene provides the missing end. The rearrangement joins TRBV20-1 to TRBJ2-7; D may be TRBD1 (6 bases). Germline values: CDR1 DFQATT, CDR2 SNEGSKA (reference sequence). The CDR3 runs to 11 residues. V was clipped by 6 bases and J by 4 bases, with 10 bases between them. CDR3 bases read: TGCAGTGCCCCAGGGGCGTACGAG. Translation: CSAPGAYE. The whole CDR3 sequence reads CSAPGAYEQYF.

This clone appeared many times. The read halts 3 residues ahead of the CDR3 end, with the missing end drawn from the germline J gene. This rearrangement joins TRBV6-1 to TRBJ2-3; TRBD2 matches 13 bases. The CDR3 covers 16 residues. Germline trimming cut 3 bases from V and 0 bases from J; bases unmatched to any gene: 0. Germline V gene lookup returns CDR1 MNHNS and CDR2 SASEGT. Partial CDR3 DNA: TGTGCCAGCAGTGAGACTAGCGGGAGGAGCACAGATACG. The encoded protein is CASSETSGRSTDT. The whole CDR3 protein is CASSETSGRSTDTQYF.

This clone was found many times. The CDR3 bases that were read are TGCGCCAGCAGTGAGTCGGGGACTAGCGCCTACAATGAG. Its translation is CASSESGTSAYNE. The entire CDR3 reads CASSESGTSAYNEQFF. The V call is TRBV10-1, the J call TRBJ2-1; 10 bases are shared with TRBD2. The CDR3 end falls 3 residues outside the read, so it is completed with the germline J gene. Germline-derived CDR1 and CDR2 are WNHNN and SYGVQD (reference sequence). Unmatched junction bases numbered 1, after V lost 0 bases and J lost 2 bases. This CDR3 comprises 16 residues.